A selection of T cell receptor beta chains follows, all from one sample in a study of cytomegalovirus exposure and HLA in healthy donors. Clones were sequenced by immunoSEQ multiplex PCR, and TCRdb holds only the in-frame ones, with some missing. The sample shows 160,000 or so clones, about 89% of them seen only once. Specimen: PBMCs. These receptor sequences come from a man aged 18 to 30 in good health and CMV-seropositive. CDR3s include the opening cysteine and the closing phenylalanine or tryptophan. D genes are given only for firm matches. Part of the rows lack a size; the others show once, few, many or a class for expanded clones.

>TRBV5-1|16|TRBJ2-5|NA|NA
TGCGCCAGCAGCTTTCAAGGCGCCCGGGTCCAAGAGACCCAGTACTTC
CASSFQGARVQETQYF
>TRBV10-3|11|TRBJ2-5|NA|NA
TGTGCCATCGGGGGCTGGGAGACCCAGTACTTC
CAIGGWETQYF
>TRBV1|17|TRBJ1-4|NA|NA
TGCACCAGCAGCCAAGAGAGGTCAGGGCCCTTAGACGAAAAACTGTTTTTT
CTSSQERSGPLDEKLFF
>TRBV4-2|15|TRBJ2-3|NA|NA
TGTGCCAGCAGCCAAGAGCCAGGGCGGTTGTGGACGCAGTATTTT
CASSQEPGRLWTQYF
>TRBV15|15|TRBJ2-3|TRBD2|NA
TGTGCCACCAGTGGGCTAGCGGGGAGCACAGATACGCAGTATTTT
CATSGLAGSTDTQYF
>TRBV18|15|TRBJ2-1|TRBD1|NA
TGTGCCAGCTCACCTCTGAGGGGGCCGGGCAATGAGCAGTTCTTC
CASSPLRGPGNEQFF
>TRBV4-1|16|TRBJ1-1|TRBD1|NA
TGCGCCAGCAGCCGAGGGGGCGTCGGTCCCTACACTGAAGCTTTCTTT
CASSRGGVGPYTEAFF
>TRBV6-5|11|TRBJ2-5|NA|NA
TGTGCCAGCAGTTACGAGGAGACCCAGTACTTC
CASSYEETQYF
>TRBV5-6|14|TRBJ2-3|NA|NA
TGTGCCAGCAGCTTGACCGGGACACCAGATACGCAGTATTTT
CASSLTGTPDTQYF
>TRBV29-1|16|TRBJ2-3|TRBD2|once
TGCAGCGTTAAAGACGGGGGAGGGGTGGACACAGATACGCAGTATTTT
CSVKDGGGVDTDTQYF
>TRBV29-1|15|TRBJ2-1|NA|NA
TGCAGCGCGCAAAGGGGGATCGGCGCCTACAATGAGCAGTTCTTC
CSAQRGIGAYNEQFF
>TRBV15|13|TRBJ2-7|NA|NA
TGTGCCACCAGCAGAGATTCAGGGTACGAGCAGTACTTC
CATSRDSGYEQYF
>TRBV13|14|TRBJ1-2|TRBD1|once
TGTGCCAGCAGCTTAGGAGACAGGGAGACCGGCTACACCTTC
CASSLGDRETGYTF
>TRBV5-1|18|TRBJ2-3|NA|NA
TGCGCCAGCAGCCCATTGGGGATACAGGGAGGGGCCACAGATACGCAGTATTTT
CASSPLGIQGGATDTQYF
>TRBV5-5|13|TRBJ2-3|NA|NA
TGTGCCAGCAGATCCCCGAGCATCGATACGCAGTATTTT
CASRSPSIDTQYF
>TRBV7-9|18|TRBJ2-2|TRBD2|NA
TGTGCCAGCAGCCTCGATAAGGGACTAGCGGGGAAATCCGGGGAGCTGTTTTTT
CASSLDKGLAGKSGELFF
>TRBV2|15|TRBJ2-4|NA|NA
TGTGCCAGCAGTGGCCGAGGGGGACCTACGAACATTCAGTACTTC
CASSGRGGPTNIQYF
>TRBV4-2|14|TRBJ2-4|NA|NA
TGTGCCAGCAGCCAGGAGGGGTCCAAAAACATTCAGTACTTC
CASSQEGSKNIQYF
>TRBV19|12|TRBJ1-5|NA|NA
TGTGCCCGAGGGAACCGCAATCAGCCCCAGCATTTT
CARGNRNQPQHF
>TRBV18|16|TRBJ2-1|TRBD1|NA
TGTGCCAGCTCACCGGGACAGTTACACTTCTACAATGAGCAGTTCTTC
CASSPGQLHFYNEQFF
>TRBV11-2|17|TRBJ1-3|NA|NA
TGTGCCAGCAGCTTAGTGGCGGGCCCAAGCTCTGGAAACACCATATATTTT
CASSLVAGPSSGNTIYF
>TRBV11-3|18|TRBJ2-1|TRBD2|NA
TGTGCCAGCAGCTTAGAAAGGGGGACTAGCGGGATTGGCAATGAGCAGTTCTTC
CASSLERGTSGIGNEQFF
>TRBV11-3|14|TRBJ2-7|NA|NA
TGTGCCAGCAGCATTCGGACTATCGTCGTGGAGCAGTACTTC
CASSIRTIVVEQYF
>TRBV10-3|13|TRBJ1-5|NA|few
TGTGCCATCAGTGGTGTCAGCGGACAGCCCCAGCATTTT
CAISGVSGQPQHF
>TRBV5-6|14|TRBJ1-3|NA|NA
TGTGCCAGCAGCTTGACAGGGACTGGAAACACCATATATTTT
CASSLTGTGNTIYF
>TRBV30|11|TRBJ1-1|NA|NA
TGTGCCTGGGGGGGAGGAACTGAAGCTTTCTTT
CAWGGGTEAFF
>TRBV9|16|TRBJ2-1|NA|NA
TGTGCCAGCAGCGTAAAGCGGCCGGGGTTAAGGAAGGAGCAGTTCTTC
CASSVKRPGLRKEQFF
>TRBV4-1|16|TRBJ1-1|TRBD1|NA
TGCGCCAGCAGCCAAGCTCCCGGGACAGCGAACACTGAAGCTTTCTTT
CASSQAPGTANTEAFF
>TRBV9|14|TRBJ2-5|NA|NA
TGTGCCAGCAGCGTAGCTAGTCACCAAGAGACCCAGTACTTC
CASSVASHQETQYF
>TRBV9|15|TRBJ2-6|NA|NA
TGTGCCAGCAGCCCCTGGGCAGCTGGGGCCAACGTCCTGACTTTC
CASSPWAAGANVLTF
>TRBV9|15|TRBJ2-7|TRBD1|NA
TGTGCCAGCAGCCGAGAGTGGGACAGGGAATACGAGCAGTACTTC
CASSREWDREYEQYF
>TRBV4-3|17|TRBJ2-1|TRBD2|NA
TGCGCCAGCAGCCAAGAGGTAGCGGGAGCTCTTAACAATGAGCAGTTCTTC
CASSQEVAGALNNEQFF
>TRBV19|14|TRBJ2-7|NA|NA
TGTGCCAGTAGTAAACGCGGGACGCTAAACGAGCAGTACTTC
CASSKRGTLNEQYF
>TRBV5-6|12|TRBJ2-7|NA|NA
TGTGCCAGCAGCCCTGGTACGAGGGAGCAGTACTTC
CASSPGTREQYF